Listed below are T cell receptor beta chains from one sample, sequenced in a study of beta chain features in type 1 diabetes. Libraries were prepared by immunoSEQ multiplex PCR; TCRdb keeps only in-frame clonotypes and omits some of them. The sample lists 550,000 to 850,000 clones; roughly 12% were seen once. The sample taken for sequencing was naive CD4+ T cells from blood. Receptors were obtained from a man in his late teens or twenties with type 1 diabetes. Each CDR3 is given with its conserved first and last residue.

j_call | v_call | cdr3_aa
TRBJ1-1 | TRBV29-1 | CSAPGQSNTEAFF
TRBJ1-5 | TRBV18 | CASSPGRIGQPQHF
TRBJ2-7 | TRBV6-5 | CASSYSGGSYEQYF
TRBJ2-7 | TRBV5-1 | CASSLIGQGPYEQYF
TRBJ2-7 | TRBV6-5 | CASSYSSGAEIYEQYF
TRBJ2-1 | TRBV30 | CAWSGGLGGNEQFF
TRBJ1-1 | TRBV27 | CASSLTRTDGEAFF
TRBJ2-1 | TRBV7-2 | CASSPGVSYNEQFF
TRBJ2-3 | TRBV4-1 | CASRREASLTDTQYF
TRBJ2-1 | TRBV11-3 | CASSFSLYNEQFF
TRBJ2-7 | TRBV7-3 | CASSLQSGTSSYEQYF
TRBJ2-3 | TRBV7-9 | CASSYGQGSDTQYF
TRBJ1-1 | TRBV18 | CASSPPTGQNTEAFF
TRBJ2-2 | TRBV10-1 | CASSEGANTGELFF
TRBJ1-2 | TRBV6-6 | CASSYSSPEGYGYTF
TRBJ1-6 | TRBV5-1 | CASSPSGTGGSPLHF
TRBJ2-7 | TRBV7-2 | CASSAMTASYEQYF
TRBJ2-5 | TRBV5-1 | CASSPLSGTPGETQYF
TRBJ1-1 | TRBV7-9 | CASSLEGDTEAFF
TRBJ1-2 | TRBV14 | CASSPVGTGTYGYTF
TRBJ1-4 | TRBV28 | CASTTILRREKLFF
TRBJ2-1 | TRBV6-1 | CASIAGGPLDEQFF
TRBJ2-5 | TRBV30 | CAWSGLAGGETQYF
TRBJ2-3 | TRBV28 | CASSSGSRGTDPDTQYF
TRBJ2-3 | TRBV4-1 | CASSQEDGFRTDTQYF
TRBJ1-1 | TRBV7-9 | CASSWEWTEAFF
TRBJ1-4 | TRBV30 | CAWTTGTVNEKLFF
TRBJ2-7 | TRBV6-1 | CASSERDRDEQYF
TRBJ1-2 | TRBV29-1 | CSVGTRWDYTF
TRBJ1-2 | TRBV18 | CASSVDRAGYTF
TRBJ1-4 | TRBV30 | CAWSRDSGEKLFF
TRBJ1-2 | TRBV5-1 | CASIGQGLSGYTF
TRBJ1-2 | TRBV29-1 | CSVGGYGYGYTF
TRBJ1-4 | TRBV15 | CATSRQTNEKLFF
TRBJ2-1 | TRBV5-1 | CASSLGPSNEQFF
TRBJ2-7 | TRBV5-1 | CASSPVDGYEQYF
TRBJ2-3 | TRBV5-4 | CASSSGGGAADTQYF
TRBJ1-1 | TRBV29-1 | CSVEKGGGEAFF
TRBJ1-6 | TRBV27 | CASSPGQDNSPLHF
TRBJ1-1 | TRBV7-2 | CASSPRGGRDTEAFF
TRBJ2-1 | TRBV27 | CATQTAGGSYNEQFF
TRBJ2-3 | TRBV30 | CAWSPLGGSTDTQYF
TRBJ1-5 | TRBV7-9 | CASSPGTPNQPQHF
TRBJ1-1 | TRBV29-1 | CSVDWGGTEAFF
TRBJ2-7 | TRBV7-9 | CASTISGGQREYF
TRBJ1-3 | TRBV5-1 | CASSLDPGATGNTIYF
TRBJ2-5 | TRBV7-2 | CASSLQGTEETQYF
TRBJ2-5 | TRBV5-4 | CASTPKAGAKETQYF
TRBJ2-1 | TRBV29-1 | CSVEVTSRGQFF
TRBJ1-2 | TRBV14 | CASSLLRDNYGYTF
TRBJ1-1 | TRBV16 | CASSPPGNTEAFF
TRBJ1-3 | TRBV29-1 | CSAAWTDGNTIYF
TRBJ1-3 | TRBV5-1 | CASSPWTGGNTIYF